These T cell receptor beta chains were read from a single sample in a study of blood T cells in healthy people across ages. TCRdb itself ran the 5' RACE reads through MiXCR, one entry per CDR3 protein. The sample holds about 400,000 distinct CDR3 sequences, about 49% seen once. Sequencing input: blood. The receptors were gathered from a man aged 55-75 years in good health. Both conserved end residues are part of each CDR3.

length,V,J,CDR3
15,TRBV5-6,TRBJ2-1,CAGSLSGTSSDEQFF
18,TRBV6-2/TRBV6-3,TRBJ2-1,CASSYRGGRAASYNEQFF
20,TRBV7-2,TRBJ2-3,CASSLSPPQPGLRRSDTQYF
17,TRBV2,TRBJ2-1,CASSERLRRPSFNEQFF
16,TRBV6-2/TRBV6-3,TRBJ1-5,CASRGTGRGSNQPQHF
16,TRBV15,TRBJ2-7,CATSRDATGGNYEQYF
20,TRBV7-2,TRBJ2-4,CASSSSGLAGGRRTQNIQYF
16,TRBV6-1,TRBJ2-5,CASSEIAGMYQETQYF
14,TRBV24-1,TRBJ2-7,CATSEPGPLGEQYF
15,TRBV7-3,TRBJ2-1,CASSETSGRAHEQFF
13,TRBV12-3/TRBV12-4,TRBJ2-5,CASRAAGSETQYF
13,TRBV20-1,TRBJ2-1,CSARRTGANEQFF
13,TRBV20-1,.,CSASPGLRETQYF
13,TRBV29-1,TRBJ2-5,CSVGGTSEETQYF
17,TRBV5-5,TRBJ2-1,CASSPMGLAGNTDKQFF
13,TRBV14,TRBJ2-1,CASSHGFGSEQFF
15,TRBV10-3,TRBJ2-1,CAISTLGQGYNEQFF
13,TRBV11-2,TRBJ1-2,CASSSTIPEGYTF
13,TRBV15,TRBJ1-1,CATSRQGNTEAFF
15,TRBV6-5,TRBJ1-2,CASSGTREANYGYTF
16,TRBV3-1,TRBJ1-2,CASSHRGRGDHYGYTF
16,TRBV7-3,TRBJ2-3,CASSLRLAGGKDTQYF
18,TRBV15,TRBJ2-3,CATSRERASGSRTDTQYF
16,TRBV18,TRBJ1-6,CASSPVGGDRRSPLHF
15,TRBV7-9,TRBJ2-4,CASSLGAGVKNIQYF
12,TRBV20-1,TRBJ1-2,CSASDRGLSYTF
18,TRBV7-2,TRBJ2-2,CASSLGTSGRGFAGELFF
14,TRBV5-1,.,CASSPLVAKNIQYF
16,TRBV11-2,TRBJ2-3,CASSFPSGGRTDTQYF
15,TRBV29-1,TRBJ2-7,CSVDRAREGLYEQYF
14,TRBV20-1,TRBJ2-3,CSAAPGRLGDTQYF
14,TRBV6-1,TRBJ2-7,CASSERDGSYEQYF
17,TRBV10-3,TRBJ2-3,CATRPGLAGARADTQYF
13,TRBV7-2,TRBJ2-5,CASSSGGWVTQYF
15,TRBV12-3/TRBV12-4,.,CASSTSGANEKTQYF
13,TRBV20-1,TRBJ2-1,CSAVWDSYNEQFF
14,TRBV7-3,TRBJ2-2,CASSVGPNTGELFF
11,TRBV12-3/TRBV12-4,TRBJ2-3,CASSPGNTQYF
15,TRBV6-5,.,CASSDPTSGGFEQYF
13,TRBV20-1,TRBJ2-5,CSASGPRGETQYF
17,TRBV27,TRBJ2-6,CASRTGQGVTGANVLTF